Listed here are 17 T cell receptor beta chains from one sample, sequenced in a study of blood T cell repertoires in COVID-19. The table came from immunoSEQ multiplex PCR; TCRdb's copy has only in-frame clones and leaves some out. The repertoire holds about 49,000 clones, with roughly 88% as singletons. Specimen: peripheral blood. The origin of the receptors is a human donor in a cohort sampled during active COVID-19.

The chain has TRBV6-5 and TRBJ1-1, with D unclear. Germline V gene lookup returns CDR1 MNHEY and CDR2 SVGAGI. Trimming left V 4 bases short and J 4 bases short, with 16 bases between. The CDR3 is 15 amino acids. Here the CDR3 DNA reads TGTGCCAGCAGTTTCACCCTGGCCTCCCCCACTGAAGCTTTCTTT. This codes for CASSFTLASPTEAFF.

This chain connects TRBV3-1 (or the pseudogene TRBV3-2) to TRBJ2-7, with 8 bases aligning to TRBD1. CDR1 is LGHDT and CDR2 is YNNKEL in the germline V gene (reference sequence). The CDR3 sequence is 17 residues long. Trimming cost V 1 base and J 5 bases; bases outside gene matches: 13. The CDR3: CASSQGTGLVGDNEQYF. Written as DNA, the CDR3 is TGTGCCAGCAGCCAAGGGACAGGGCTAGTTGGTGACAACGAGCAGTACTTC.

This chain joins TRBV10-2 and TRBJ2-7, with unresolved D. CDR1 WSHSY and CDR2 SAAADI come from the germline V gene. The CDR3 is made up of 14 amino acids. V was trimmed by 4 bases and J by 4 bases, leaving 14 bases between them. For the CDR3, the DNA is TGCGCCAGCAGTGTCATTACAAAACCATACGAGCAGTACTTC. Amino acid sequence: CASSVITKPYEQYF.

The chain carries TRBV19 and TRBJ2-1; 12 nucleotides line up with TRBD2. V was pared by 3 bases and J by 4 bases, with 4 bases of the junction left unmatched. Germline V CDR1 and CDR2: LNHDA, SQIVND (reference sequence). This CDR3 is built from 16 residues. Written as DNA, the CDR3 is TGTGCCAGTAGTATCCGGACTAGCGGGGAATACAATGAGCAGTTCTTC. This gives the protein CASSIRTSGEYNEQFF.

The V gene is TRBV5-5, the J gene TRBJ2-7; 9 bases fit TRBD1. Trimming at V came to 2 bases and at J to 4 bases, leaving 1 base not matched to a gene. Germline lookup yields CDR1 SGHKS and CDR2 YYEKEE (reference sequence). This CDR3 has 13 residues. The CDR3 spells CASSLGTGYEQYF. The CDR3 bases are TGTGCCAGCAGCTTAGGGACAGGGTACGAGCAGTACTTC.

This rearrangement joins TRBV6-1 to TRBJ1-2; no clear D gene. Germline V gives CDR1 MNHNS, CDR2 SASEGT. CDR3 length: 15 residues. V lost 3 bases and J lost 8, with 19 bases in between. CDR3 in DNA: TGTGCCAGCAGTGAGCAAACAGCCAACACTTGGGGCTACACCTTC. It translates to CASSEQTANTWGYTF.

The genes are TRBV7-2 and TRBJ2-7; TRBD1 aligns across 9 bases. Per germline, CDR1 SGHTA and CDR2 FQGNSA. V was pared by 5 bases and J by 0 bases, with 5 bases of the junction left unmatched. The CDR3 extends over 15 amino acids. The CDR3 spells CASSLSGQGSYEQYF. The CDR3 DNA sequence: TGTGCCAGCAGCCTCTCGGGACAGGGCTCCTACGAGCAGTACTTC.

The chain joins TRBV6-2 or TRBV6-3 to TRBJ2-1; D is uncertain. The CDR3 has 12 amino acids. Germline CDR1 MNHEY, CDR2 SVGEGT. V shed 6 bases and J shed 10 bases, with 13 bases lying between them. The CDR3 nucleotides are TGTGCCAGCAGCCGACCTACTACGGAGCAGTTCTTC. Encoded protein: CASSRPTTEQFF.

The V and J genes are TRBV24-1 and TRBJ2-5; D may be TRBD2 (6 bases). Per germline, CDR1 KGHDR and CDR2 SFDVKD. The V gene lost 4 bases and the J gene lost 2 bases, with 13 bases spanning the gap. The CDR3 totals 15 residues. The CDR3 loop reads CATSETGVGQETQYF. The DNA for the CDR3 is TGTGCCACCAGTGAGACGGGAGTGGGTCAAGAGACCCAGTACTTC.

CDR3 coding DNA: TGTGCCAGTAGTGCCCCCGGGACTAACACAGATACGCAGTATTTT. Its translation is CASSAPGTNTDTQYF. The chain combines TRBV19 with TRBJ2-3, with TRBD2 matching 7 bases. Germline trimming cut 5 bases from V and 2 bases from J; bases unmatched to any gene: 7. The germline CDR1 and CDR2 sequences are LNHDA and SQIVND (reference sequence). This CDR3 is 15 amino acids long.

The V and J genes are TRBV28 and TRBJ1-1; TRBD1 agrees at 8 bases. The CDR3 runs 13 residues. V lost 11 bases to trimming and J lost 5 bases; unmatched junction nucleotides: 10. The germline V gene has CDR1 MDHEN and CDR2 SYDVKM. CDR3 sequence (DNA): TGTGCCGGGAAGGACAGGGAGCGGACTGAAGCTTTCTTT. Translated: CAGKDRERTEAFF. Variable domain in full (rest from reference TRBV28 and TRBJ1-1): DVKVTQSSRYLVKRTGEKVFLECVQDMDHENMFWYRQDPGLGLRLIYFSYDVKMKEKGDIPEGYSVSREKKERFSLILESASTNQTSMYLCAGKDRERTEAFFGQGTRLTVV.

The V gene is TRBV27, the J gene TRBJ1-5, with D hard to call. This CDR3 is 12 amino acids long. From germline, CDR1 is MNHEY and CDR2 SMNVEV (reference sequence). Trimming took off 3 bases at V and 7 bases at J, with 7 bases between the two ends. The CDR3 protein is CASSFSGQPQHF. The CDR3 DNA reads as TGTGCCAGCAGTTTTTCGGGACAGCCCCAGCATTTT.

The rearrangement links TRBV27 to TRBJ1-2, with 9 positions matching TRBD1. CDR3 length: 17 residues. The germline V gene has CDR1 MNHEY and CDR2 SMNVEV (reference sequence). V shed 3 bases and J 4 bases; nucleotides not matched to a gene: 12. CDR3 loop: CASSFSGTGIPVYGYTF. CDR3 coding DNA: TGTGCCAGCAGTTTTTCCGGGACAGGGATCCCGGTCTATGGCTACACCTTC.

The V gene is TRBV11-2, the J gene TRBJ2-7; D is possibly TRBD1 (6 bases). Trimming shortened V by 4 bases and J by 6 bases, and 19 bases separated the two germline ends. This CDR3 is built from 15 residues. CDR1 SGHAT and CDR2 FQNNGV come from the germline V gene. CDR3: CASSSQTGLYTEQYF. The CDR3 bases are TGTGCCAGCAGCTCCCAGACAGGTTTATATACCGAGCAGTACTTC.

This rearrangement joins TRBV5-6 to TRBJ2-5; TRBD2 matches 7 bases. The CDR3 contains 14 residues. The germline V gene encodes CDR1 SGHDT and CDR2 YYEEEE. Germline trimming cut 0 bases from V and 5 bases from J; bases unmatched to any gene: 4. The CDR3, as DNA: TGTGCCAGCAGCTTGGAAGGGAGGGAGGAGACCCAGTACTTC. Translating it yields CASSLEGREETQYF.

This clone has a handful of counts. The chain joins TRBV28 to TRBJ2-1; D may be TRBD2 (6 bases). The CDR3 covers 15 residues. Germline V gives CDR1 MDHEN, CDR2 SYDVKM. V dropped 2 bases and J dropped 9 bases, with 17 bases sitting between them. The DNA for the CDR3 is TGTGCCAGCAGTTTAAGTCGCTACTTCGGGGGTGAGCAGTTCTTC. Translation: CASSLSRYFGGEQFF. The full variable domain, in which reference TRBV28 and TRBJ2-1 provide the parts outside the CDR3, is DVKVTQSSRYLVKRTGEKVFLECVQDMDHENMFWYRQDPGLGLRLIYFSYDVKMKEKGDIPEGYSVSREKKERFSLILESASTNQTSMYLCASSLSRYFGGEQFFGPGTRLTVL.

This clone was recorded many times. The chain combines TRBV28 with TRBJ1-1, with TRBD1 matching over 11 bases. CDR1 MDHEN and CDR2 SYDVKM come from the germline V gene. The CDR3 runs to 14 residues. The ends lost 7 bases at V and 4 bases at J; junction bases unmatched: 5. The CDR3 sequence is CASTWGTGGTEAFF. In DNA, the CDR3 is TGTGCCAGCACCTGGGGGACAGGGGGCACTGAAGCTTTCTTT.